This TCR beta chain was captured in a study of PD-L1 blockade in urothelial cancer. The overall study: Intravenous atezolizumab, 1,200 mg every 3 weeks, was begun by patients in the mid-2010s. It was at 3 weeks (second dose) and 6 weeks after treatment start that blood was analyzed. Across blood samples, T cells had a median count of 141,255.

Stated time point: pretreatment peripheral blood. Germline CDR1 reads SQVTM; CDR2 reads ANQGSEA. This CDR3 is built from 16 residues. After removal of 4 bases from V and 1 base from J, the junction contained 2 bases not matched to a gene. Assay used: immunoSEQ multiplex PCR; TCRdb lists only in-frame clones, some missing. The data hold about 52,000 clones, with around 72% observed a single time. Study-wide results and limits: At the 3-week point, tumor-associated blood clones expanded more in durable-benefit patients.

Turning to this clone: Its specificity is unknown.

The sequence derives from a man between 65 and 85 years old with urothelial cancer. Sequencing used PBMCs, obtained around atezolizumab (anti-PD-L1) treatment. V and J are TRBV29-1 and TRBJ2-1, with 15 bases matching TRBD2. In DNA form, the CDR3 reads TGCAGCGTTGGGGGGACTAGCGGGGGGTCCTACAATGAGCAGTTCTTC. It specifies CSVGGTSGGSYNEQFF.